This T cell receptor (beta chain) was profiled in a study of sequential checkpoint blockade in melanoma. Profiling relied on immunoSEQ multiplex PCR, and the TCRdb table lists in-frame clones only, not all of them. Here the sample spans about 32,000 clones, 82% being singletons. Described treatment: randomized to nivolumab then ipilimumab (arm A) or the reverse (arm B). The CDR3 loop spans 14 amino acids. With 4 bases removed from V and 9 bases from J, the gap between germline ends came to 16 bases. The germline V gene encodes CDR1 MNHEY and CDR2 SMNVEV (reference sequence). The V gene is TRBV27, the J gene TRBJ2-1; TRBD2 might be the D (7 bases). The sample here was CD8+ T cells sorted from blood (inferred from file names), taken from a patient given nivolumab and ipilimumab in sequence. This receptor was taken from a human donor with melanoma. The CDR3 nucleotides read TGTGCCAGCAGTTCTGTTGGGGGGGGCCTTGAGCAGTTCTTC. Translating it yields CASSSVGGGLEQFF.